The 10 T cell receptor beta chains listed next were all sequenced from one sample in a study of T cells after yellow fever vaccination. TCRdb redid the calling of the 5' RACE reads with MiXCR, one entry per CDR3 protein. The table has 250,000 to 400,000 distinct CDR3 sequences, around 4.5% seen once; the top ten hold approximately 19%. The sample here was PBMCs, taken 15 days after the yellow fever booster vaccination. Receptors were obtained from a man aged 18 to 30 who received the YFV17D yellow fever vaccine.

V is TRBV20-1 and J is TRBJ2-3; 9 positions match TRBD2. The V and J ends lost 1 base and 4 bases, in that order; junction bases with no gene match: 3. Looked up from germline, CDR1 is DFQATT and CDR2 is SNEGSKA (reference sequence). The CDR3 length is 14 residues. CDR3 sequence reads: CSARVGGGADTQYF. The CDR3 DNA follows: TGCAGTGCTAGAGTCGGCGGGGGGGCAGATACGCAGTATTTT.

This clonotype was observed a few times. The chain employs TRBV5-1 and TRBJ1-2; D call uncertain. Germline V gene lookup returns CDR1 SGHRS and CDR2 YFSETQ. V was cut by 1 base and J by 0 bases, with 7 bases left in between. The CDR3 has 14 amino acids. Here the CDR3 reads CASSLSLANYGYTF. The CDR3 nucleotides are TGCGCCAGCAGCTTGAGTTTAGCTAACTATGGCTACACCTTC.

This clonotype has at least ten counts. The chain has TRBV5-1 and TRBJ2-3; D gene uncertain. Per the germline V gene, CDR1 is SGHRS and CDR2 is YFSETQ. The CDR3 runs to 12 residues. Trimming removed 4 bases at V and 4 bases at J, with 7 bases between. The CDR3 is CASSQPSDTQYF. Written as DNA, the CDR3 is TGCGCCAGCAGCCAACCCTCAGATACGCAGTATTTT. Using reference TRBV5-1 and TRBJ2-3 for the parts outside the CDR3, the full variable domain is KAGVTQTPRYLIKTRGQQVTLSCSPISGHRSVSWYQQTPGQGLQFLFEYFSETQRNKGNFPGRFSGRQFSNSRSEMNVSTLELGDSALYLCASSQPSDTQYFGPGTRLTVL.

The chain links TRBV5-1 to TRBJ1-4; TRBD1 matches at 9 bases. After removal of 5 bases from V and 6 bases from J, the junction contained 5 bases not matched to a gene. Germline CDR1 reads SGHRS; CDR2 reads YFSETQ. The CDR3 has 14 amino acids. The CDR3 DNA reads TGCGCCAGCAGTCACAGGGGGCAGGATGAAAAACTGTTTTTT. Encoded protein: CASSHRGQDEKLFF.

This clonotype was detected ten times or more. The chain recombines TRBV7-2 with TRBJ2-3; 7 nucleotides align to TRBD2. J was trimmed by 2 bases and V by 4 bases; bases with no gene match: 9. The V gene's germline CDR1 is SGHTA and CDR2 FQGNSA. CDR3 length: 16 amino acids. The CDR3 sequence is CASSSYSGGLTDTQYF. CDR3 in DNA: TGTGCCAGCAGCTCGTACTCGGGGGGACTCACAGATACGCAGTATTTT.

This clonotype showed up many times. The chain links TRBV12-3 or TRBV12-4 to TRBJ1-3; D call uncertain. V lost 7 bases to trimming and J lost 7 bases, with 14 bases between them. The CDR3 is 13 amino acids. The CDR3, as DNA: TGTGCCAGCATACCGGGAAGTGGCAACACCATATATTTT. Its translation: CASIPGSGNTIYF.

This clonotype was seen a few times. J is TRBJ1-4 and V is TRBV20-1; D is uncertain. CDR1 is DFQATT, CDR2 SNEGSKA, per germline (reference sequence). This CDR3 spans 16 amino acids. Trimming pared 0 bases from V and 4 bases from J, leaving 15 bases between. CDR3: CSARDPRGAFNEKLFF. The CDR3 DNA sequence: TGCAGTGCTAGAGATCCCAGAGGAGCTTTTAATGAAAAACTGTTTTTT.

This clonotype was detected many times. This chain connects TRBV12-3 or TRBV12-4 to TRBJ1-6; weak D call: TRBD1 (6 bases). Trimming removed 4 bases from V and 7 bases from J, with 11 bases in between. The CDR3 sequence is 14 residues long. CDR3 residues: CASSSRGGNSPLHF. In nucleotides, the CDR3 is TGTGCCAGCAGTTCCCGGGGGGGCAATTCACCCCTCCACTTT.

The chain carries TRBV27 and TRBJ2-2; D is undetermined. The V end was cut by 5 bases, the J end by 5 bases, with 12 bases between. The CDR3 has 14 amino acids. The germline gives CDR1 MNHEY, CDR2 SMNVEV (reference sequence). Written as DNA, the CDR3 is TGTGCCAGCAGTCAATCACTGTGGACCGGGGAGCTGTTTTTT. Translated: CASSQSLWTGELFF.

This chain connects TRBV19 to TRBJ2-5; TRBD1 agrees at 12 bases. The V and J ends lost 5 bases and 5 bases, in that order; junction bases with no gene match: 9. Germline V gene sequence: CDR1 LNHDA, CDR2 SQIVND (reference sequence). This CDR3 is 16 amino acids long. CDR3 in amino acids: CASSSPGQGARETQYF. The CDR3 DNA is TGTGCCAGTAGTTCCCCGGGACAGGGGGCCCGGGAGACCCAGTACTTC.